This T cell receptor (beta chain) originates from a study of T cell repertoires in cytomegalovirus infection. Study background: Recently identified HLA-C-restricted and well-studied HLA-B-restricted CMV epitopes were used. Shared public TCR beta signatures pointed to both CMV infection and a matching HLA type.

This clonotype appeared a few times. Its antigen is as yet unknown. This CDR3 contains 17 residues. V was cut by 3 bases and J by 1 base, with 21 bases left in between. Looked up from germline, CDR1 is DFQATT and CDR2 is SNEGSKA (reference sequence). TCRdb ran MiXCR on the reads and lists one entry per CDR3 protein. The sample records around 360,000 distinct CDR3 sequences, about 35% being singletons. Study findings and constraints: Cumulated frequencies of public TCR beta families served to identify carriers of CMV plus the relevant HLA. CMV-specific TCR beta clonotypes restricted by HLA-C were the ones dominating the ex vivo response.

Sequenced here: cultured PBMCs, sampled from culture after CMV antigen stimulation. V is TRBV20-1 and J is TRBJ1-1, with D possibly being TRBD1 (6 bases). The source is a human donor in good health (CMV status not recorded). Some clones in this sample may be carry-over from other donors' samples. The CDR3 DNA reads as TGCAGTGCTAGGTGGGGAAGAACAGGGCTGAGGAACACTGAAGCTTTCTTT. It encodes CSARWGRTGLRNTEAFF.